The 16 T cell receptor beta chains below come from one sample, sequenced in a study of shared clonotypes between healthy human individuals (dated by TCRdb to 2020 to 2021). Libraries were prepared through the immunoSEQ multiplex PCR assay. Here the immuneACCESS table is served through TCRdb, limited to in-frame sequences with V and J called. Missing clones are a known gap in these copies; in checked studies unresolved V genes cover under half, and the rest lacks a known reason. Counted in this sample were roughly 1,000,000 clones; around 82% of them appeared once. The ten largest clones represent 0.5% to 0.65% of the sample. Sequenced material: memory CD4+ T cells from PBMCs. The cell subset or site tag for this specimen amounts to: CD45RA-negative fraction. These receptors were taken from a man aged 18 to 35 in good health. Some clones in this sample may be carry-over from other donors' samples.

Concerning this clone itself: A single base separates this from a much larger clone, so it may be a read error. V is TRBV5-3 and J is TRBJ2-7; D tentatively reads TRBD1 or TRBD2 (5 bases each). TRBV5-3 falls under the ORF class, with uncertain function. V dropped 4 bases and J dropped 2 bases, with 13 bases sitting between them. This CDR3 region has 14 residues. The CDR3 loop reads CARSPCQGAYEQYF. The CDR3 DNA reads as TGTGCCAGAAGCCCGTGCCAGGGAGCCTACGAGCAGTACTTC.

V usage is TRBV5-1 and J usage is TRBJ2-2, with D possibly matching TRBD2 (5 bases). V gave up 3 bases and J gave up 3 bases, with 12 bases separating them. The CDR3 covers 15 residues. Germline V CDR1 and CDR2: SGHRS, YFSETQ. The DNA of the CDR3 is TGCGCCAGCAGCTACGGCGGAGCGGACACCGGGGAGCTGTTTTTT. As protein: CASSYGGADTGELFF.

Comments on this clone: Only one base separates this from a far larger clonotype, so it likely reflects a read error. This chain links TRBV5-4 with TRBJ2-3, with 8 bases lining up with TRBD2. This CDR3 is built from 17 residues. Germline CDR1 is SGHNT and CDR2 is YYREEE (reference sequence). CDR3 DNA: TGTGCCAACAGCAAATGGTTACTAGCGGCTAGCACAGATACGCAGTATTTT. It translates to CANSKWLLAASTDTQYF.

The J gene is TRBJ1-5, the V gene TRBV5-6; tentative D call: TRBD1 (6 bases). The CDR3 runs to 14 residues. Germline lookup yields CDR1 SGHDT and CDR2 YYEEEE. The ends were cut back, 0 bases at V and 5 bases at J, with 9 bases in the middle. CDR3 coding DNA: TGTGCCAGCAGCTTGGGGGCAGGGGATCAGCCCCAGCATTTT. Amino acid sequence: CASSLGAGDQPQHF.

V is TRBV6-5 and J is TRBJ2-7, with D perhaps assigned TRBD1 or TRBD2 (5 bases each). Trimming took 5 bases from V and 2 from J, leaving 16 bases between them. CDR1 and CDR2 from the germline V gene are MNHEY and SVGAGI. The CDR3 has 15 amino acids. The CDR3 is CASSKPSGTTYEQYF. In DNA form, the CDR3 reads TGTGCCAGCAGTAAACCGTCCGGGACCACCTACGAGCAGTACTTC.

V is TRBV6-1 and J is TRBJ1-2, with D perhaps TRBD1 (6 bases). Germline loops: CDR1 MNHNS, CDR2 SASEGT. The CDR3 totals 14 residues. Trimming stripped 6 bases from V and 2 bases from J, with 13 bases between. This chain's CDR3 is CASSWGRPNYGYTF. The CDR3, as DNA: TGTGCCAGCAGCTGGGGGCGACCAAACTATGGCTACACCTTC.

With respect to this clone: Given a much more abundant clone one base away, this may be a read error. The chain combines TRBV30 with TRBJ2-3; weak D call: TRBD2 (6 bases). CDR3 length equals 15 residues. CDR1 is GTSNPN, CDR2 SVGIG, per germline (reference sequence). CDR3 nucleotide sequence: TGTGCTTACGGGATTAACGGGAGCGGCACAGATACGCAGTATTTT. Its translation: CAYGINGSGTDTQYF.

The chain combines TRBV5-6 with TRBJ2-1; tentatively, D is TRBD1 (5 bases). This CDR3 contains 12 residues. Germline values: CDR1 SGHDT, CDR2 YYEEEE. The germline V and J ends were trimmed by 0 bases and 8 bases, with 6 bases remaining between them. CDR3 DNA sequence: TGTGCCAGCAGCTTGGTGGGGCATGAGCAGTTCTTC. Its protein product is CASSLVGHEQFF.

This chain links TRBV19 with TRBJ1-2, with 7 bases that match TRBD1. CDR3 length: 15 residues. Germline trimming cut 5 bases from V and 3 bases from J; bases unmatched to any gene: 9. Germline-derived CDR1 and CDR2 are LNHDA and SQIVND (reference sequence). CDR3 in DNA: TGTGCCAGTAGTCGAGGGACAGCGCCAGACTATGGCTACACCTTC. It encodes CASSRGTAPDYGYTF.

The chain carries TRBV5-5 and TRBJ1-1, with D perhaps matching TRBD1 (5 bases). This CDR3 comprises 15 residues. The V end was cut by 1 base, the J end by 5 bases, with 15 bases between. Germline-derived CDR1 and CDR2 are SGHKS and YYEKEE (reference sequence). The CDR3 sequence is CASSLSPHGATEAFF. CDR3 coding DNA: TGTGCCAGCAGCTTGAGCCCCCACGGGGCGACTGAAGCTTTCTTT.

The gene calls are TRBV5-6 and TRBJ2-1; D not resolved. Germline-derived CDR1 and CDR2 are SGHDT and YYEEEE. The V gene lost 2 bases and the J gene lost 12 bases, with 9 bases spanning the gap. The CDR3 is 11 residues long. The CDR3 loop reads CASSLKGTQFF. The CDR3 nucleotides are TGTGCCAGCAGCTTAAAAGGAACGCAGTTCTTC.

The chain links TRBV5-6 to TRBJ1-2; perhaps TRBD1 as D (6 bases). Looked up from germline, CDR1 is SGHDT and CDR2 is YYEEEE. CDR3 length: 15 amino acids. The V end lost 4 bases, the J end lost 2 bases, and 15 bases lay between the germline ends. The CDR3 nucleotides read TGTGCCAGCAGCCGACCAGGGGCTATAAACTATGGCTACACCTTC. Protein: CASSRPGAINYGYTF.

This chain uses TRBV11-2 with TRBJ1-1; D possibly corresponds to TRBD1 (5 bases). Trimming pared 5 bases from V and 1 base from J, leaving 11 bases between. This CDR3 spans 14 amino acids. The germline V gene has CDR1 SGHAT and CDR2 FQNNGV. The CDR3 nucleotides read TGTGCCAGCAGCAGCAGGGTTAGGAACACTGAAGCTTTCTTT. Its protein is CASSSRVRNTEAFF. The complete variable domain, with remaining parts taken from reference TRBV11-2 and TRBJ1-1, reads EAGVAQSPRYKIIEKRQSVAFWCNPISGHATLYWYQQILGQGPKLLIQFQNNGVVDDSQLPKDRFSAERLKGVDSTLKIQPAKLEDSAVYLCASSSRVRNTEAFFGQGTRLTVV.

The genes are TRBV7-9 and TRBJ1-1; 8 bases agree with TRBD1. The germline V gene has CDR1 SEHNR and CDR2 FQNEAQ (reference sequence). The CDR3 covers 16 residues. J lost 5 bases, V lost 5 bases, and 13 bases had no gene match. The CDR3 spells CASSPPSTGAGTEAFF. CDR3 DNA: TGTGCCAGCAGCCCCCCCTCGACAGGGGCAGGGACTGAAGCTTTCTTT. Variable domain in full (rest from reference TRBV7-9 and TRBJ1-1): DTGVSQNPRHKITKRGQNVTFRCDPISEHNRLYWYRQTLGQGPEFLTYFQNEAQLEKSRLLSDRFSAERPKGSFSTLEIQRTEQGDSAMYLCASSPPSTGAGTEAFFGQGTRLTVV.

The rearrangement joins TRBV5-1 to TRBJ2-7; D is perhaps TRBD1 (6 bases). From germline, CDR1 is SGHRS and CDR2 YFSETQ. This CDR3 has 13 amino acids. V lost 3 bases, J lost 5 bases, and 12 bases lay in between. In DNA, the CDR3 is TGCGCCAGCAGCTCTTACAGGGTCGACGAGCAGTACTTC. Its translation is CASSSYRVDEQYF.

As for this clone: The same CDR3 is also encoded by other DNA sequences in this sample. The V gene is TRBV30, the J gene TRBJ1-2, with D possibly being TRBD1 (6 bases). V lost 3 bases to trimming and J lost 0 bases, with 8 bases between them. The length of the CDR3 is 13 residues. Germline CDR1 and CDR2: GTSNPN and SVGIG (reference sequence). The CDR3 loop is CAWSEGANYGYTF. The CDR3 region has the DNA TGTGCCTGGAGCGAGGGGGCTAACTATGGCTACACCTTC.